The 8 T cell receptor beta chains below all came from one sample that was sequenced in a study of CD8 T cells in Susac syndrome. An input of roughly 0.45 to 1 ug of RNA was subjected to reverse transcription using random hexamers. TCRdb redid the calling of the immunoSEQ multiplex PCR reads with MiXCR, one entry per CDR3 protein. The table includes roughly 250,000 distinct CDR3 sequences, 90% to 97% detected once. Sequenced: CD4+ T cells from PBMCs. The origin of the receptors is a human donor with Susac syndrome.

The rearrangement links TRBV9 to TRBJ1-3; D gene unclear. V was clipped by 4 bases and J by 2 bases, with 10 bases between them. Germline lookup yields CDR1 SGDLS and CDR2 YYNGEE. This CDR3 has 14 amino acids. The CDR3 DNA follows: TGTGCCAGCAGCCCCTCATCGGCTGGAAACACCATATATTTT. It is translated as CASSPSSAGNTIYF.

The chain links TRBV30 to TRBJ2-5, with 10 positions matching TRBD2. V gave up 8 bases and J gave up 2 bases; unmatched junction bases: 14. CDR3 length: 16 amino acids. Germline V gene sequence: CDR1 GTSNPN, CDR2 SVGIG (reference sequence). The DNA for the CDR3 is TGTGCCCTGGATGTAACGAGCGGGAGGGCGCAAGAGACCCAGTACTTC. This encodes CALDVTSGRAQETQYF.

The CDR3: CATSDAAKYNEQFF. For the CDR3, the DNA is TGTGCCACCAGTGATGCCGCTAAGTACAATGAGCAGTTCTTC. The chain links TRBV24-1 to TRBJ2-1; D call uncertain. Between the trimmed V and J ends, which lost 3 bases and 4 bases, there was a span of 9 bases. The CDR3 is made up of 14 amino acids. Germline V gene data show CDR1 as KGHDR and CDR2 as SFDVKD.

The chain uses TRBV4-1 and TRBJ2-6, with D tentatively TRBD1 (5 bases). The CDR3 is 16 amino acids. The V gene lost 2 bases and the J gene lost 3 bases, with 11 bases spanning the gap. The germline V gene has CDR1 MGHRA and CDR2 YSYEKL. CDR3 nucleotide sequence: TGCGCCAGCAGCCAAATCAGGGATGGTGGGGCCAACGTCCTGACTTTC. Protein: CASSQIRDGGANVLTF.

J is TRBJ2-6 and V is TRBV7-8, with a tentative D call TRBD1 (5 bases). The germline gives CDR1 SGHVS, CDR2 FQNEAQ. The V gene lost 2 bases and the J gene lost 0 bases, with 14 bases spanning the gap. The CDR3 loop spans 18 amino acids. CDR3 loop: CASSLNRGIRSGANVLTF. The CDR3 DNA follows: TGTGCCAGCAGCTTAAATAGGGGCATCCGCTCTGGGGCCAACGTCCTGACTTTC.

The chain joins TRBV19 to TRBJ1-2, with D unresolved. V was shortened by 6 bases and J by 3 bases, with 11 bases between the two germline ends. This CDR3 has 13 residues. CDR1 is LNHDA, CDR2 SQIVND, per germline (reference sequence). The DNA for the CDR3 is TGTGCCAGTAGCCAACCGGTCGACTATGGCTACACCTTC. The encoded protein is CASSQPVDYGYTF.

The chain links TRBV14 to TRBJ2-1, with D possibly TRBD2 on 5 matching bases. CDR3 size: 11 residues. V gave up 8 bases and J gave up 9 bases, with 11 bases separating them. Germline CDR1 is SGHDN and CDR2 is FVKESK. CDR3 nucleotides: TGTGCCAGCCGCACGGGGAGTGAGCAGTTCTTC. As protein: CASRTGSEQFF.

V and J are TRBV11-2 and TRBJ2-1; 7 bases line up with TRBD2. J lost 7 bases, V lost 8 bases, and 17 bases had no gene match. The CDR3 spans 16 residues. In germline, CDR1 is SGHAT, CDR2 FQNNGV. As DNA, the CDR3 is TGTGCCAGCCGGTCGGGACTATTCGGGACTGGGAATGAGCAGTTCTTC. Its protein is CASRSGLFGTGNEQFF.